Described below is a single T cell receptor (beta chain) sequence and its context. This entry comes from a study of blood T cell repertoires in COVID-19. At the level of the study: T cells, B-cell-depleted T cells, or PBMCs supplied cDNA or gDNA.

Trimming left V 2 bases short and J 4 bases short, with 14 bases between. The CDR3 covers 15 residues. Germline lookup yields CDR1 MNHEY and CDR2 SMNVEV (reference sequence). Here immunoSEQ multiplex PCR was the method, and the copy in TCRdb shows in-frame clones only, minus some. The sample records around 220,000 clones, roughly 76% being singletons. The source of this sequence is a human donor in a cohort sampled during active COVID-19. The chain recombines TRBV27 with TRBJ1-2; weak D call: TRBD1 (5 bases). The specimen was peripheral blood. The CDR3 DNA is TGTGCCAGCAGTTTAGGCGGGGGGTTCACCTATGGCTACACCTTC. Translation gives CASSLGGGFTYGYTF.